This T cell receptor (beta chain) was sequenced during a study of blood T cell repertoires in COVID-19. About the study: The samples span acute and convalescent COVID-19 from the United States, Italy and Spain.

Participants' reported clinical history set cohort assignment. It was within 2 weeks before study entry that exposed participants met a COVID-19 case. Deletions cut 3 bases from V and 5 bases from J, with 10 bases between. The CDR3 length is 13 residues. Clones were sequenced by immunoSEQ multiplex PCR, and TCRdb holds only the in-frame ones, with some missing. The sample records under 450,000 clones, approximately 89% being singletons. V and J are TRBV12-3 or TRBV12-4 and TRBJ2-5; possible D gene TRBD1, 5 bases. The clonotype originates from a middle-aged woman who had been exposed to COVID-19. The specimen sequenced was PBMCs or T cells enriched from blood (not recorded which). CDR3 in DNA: TGTGCCAGCAGTTTCCAGGCAGGGGAGACCCAGTACTTC. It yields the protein CASSFQAGETQYF.